The sequence of this TCR beta chain was determined in a study of cytomegalovirus exposure and HLA in healthy donors. Overall study findings and caveats: It emerged from a later analysis that several of the most significant clusters appeared to be linked to common viral pathogens. As was reported, the HLA-A and HLA-B alleles of most subjects were accurately predicted from TCR beta sequences.

A word on this clone: Its antigen is currently unknown.

This CDR3 is 17 amino acids long. Trimming pared 3 bases from V and 0 bases from J, leaving 19 bases between. Germline CDR1 and CDR2: SGHRS and YFSETQ. PCR used 60 Vbeta primers and 13 Jbeta primers. Sequenced by immunoSEQ multiplex PCR; TCRdb stores in-frame clones only, minus some. This sample carries 150,000 to 200,000 clones, 81% of them seen once, and the ten largest clones take 1.5% to 2%. This clonotype was obtained from a man aged 18 to 29 in good health and CMV-seronegative. Sequencing input: PBMCs. This chain links TRBV5-1 with TRBJ2-7; D is unclear. CDR3 residues: CASSSNPSAGTSYEQYF. The CDR3 bases are TGCGCCAGCAGCTCGAATCCTTCTGCAGGTACCTCCTACGAGCAGTACTTC. The entire variable domain, with the rest obtained from reference TRBV5-1 and TRBJ2-7, is as follows: KAGVTQTPRYLIKTRGQQVTLSCSPISGHRSVSWYQQTPGQGLQFLFEYFSETQRNKGNFPGRFSGRQFSNSRSEMNVSTLELGDSALYLCASSSNPSAGTSYEQYFGPGTRLTVT.